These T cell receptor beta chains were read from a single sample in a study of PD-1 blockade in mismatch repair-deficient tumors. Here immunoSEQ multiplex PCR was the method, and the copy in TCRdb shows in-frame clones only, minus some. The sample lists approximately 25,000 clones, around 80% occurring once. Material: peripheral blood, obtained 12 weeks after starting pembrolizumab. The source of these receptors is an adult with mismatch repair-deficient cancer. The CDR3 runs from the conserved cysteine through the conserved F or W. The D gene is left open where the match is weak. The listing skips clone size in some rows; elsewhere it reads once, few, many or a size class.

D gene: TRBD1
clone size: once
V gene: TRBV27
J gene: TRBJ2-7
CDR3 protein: CASSLTDRGRSHEQYF
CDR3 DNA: TGTGCCAGCAGTTTAACCGACAGGGGGCGTTCCCACGAGCAGTACTTC

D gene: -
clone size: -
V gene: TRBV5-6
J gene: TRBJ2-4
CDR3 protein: CASSLAPFRTHKNIQYF
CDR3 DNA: TGTGCCAGCAGCTTGGCCCCGTTCAGGACTCACAAAAACATTCAGTACTTC

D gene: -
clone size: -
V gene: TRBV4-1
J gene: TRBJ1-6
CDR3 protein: CASSQDSGGLYNSPLHF
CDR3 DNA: TGCGCCAGCAGCCAAGATTCTGGGGGACTCTATAATTCACCCCTCCACTTT

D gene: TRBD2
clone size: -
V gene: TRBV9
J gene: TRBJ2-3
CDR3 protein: CASEEFSGGLAYQRDTQYF
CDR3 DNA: TGTGCCAGCGAAGAGTTTAGTGGGGGACTAGCTTACCAACGAGATACGCAGTATTTT

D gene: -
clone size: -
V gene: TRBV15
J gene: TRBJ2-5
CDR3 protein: CATSRDRRDPDETQYF
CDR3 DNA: TGTGCCACCAGCAGAGATAGAAGGGACCCCGATGAGACCCAGTACTTC

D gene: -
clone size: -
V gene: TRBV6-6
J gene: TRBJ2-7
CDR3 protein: CASTNGRESYEQYF
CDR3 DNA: TGTGCCAGCACTAACGGCAGGGAATCCTACGAGCAGTACTTC

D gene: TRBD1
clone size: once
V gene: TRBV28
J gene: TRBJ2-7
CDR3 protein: CASSSQPGQGMDEQYF
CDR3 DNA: TGTGCCAGCAGTTCTCAACCGGGACAGGGGATGGACGAGCAGTACTTC

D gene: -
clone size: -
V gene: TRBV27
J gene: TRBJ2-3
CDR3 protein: CASTEGAASTDTQYF
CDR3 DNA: TGTGCCAGCACCGAAGGAGCGGCAAGCACAGATACGCAGTATTTT

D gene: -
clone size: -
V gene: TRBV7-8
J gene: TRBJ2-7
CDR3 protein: CASSSRQGGYEQYF
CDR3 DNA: TGTGCCAGCAGCTCGCGACAGGGAGGCTACGAGCAGTACTTC

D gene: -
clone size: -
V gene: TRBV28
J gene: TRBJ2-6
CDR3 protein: CASSPFGADSGANVLTF
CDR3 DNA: TGTGCCAGCAGTCCCTTTGGGGCGGACTCTGGGGCCAACGTCCTGACTTTC

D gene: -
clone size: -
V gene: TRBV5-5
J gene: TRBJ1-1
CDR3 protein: CASSLLENTEAFF
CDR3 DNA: TGTGCCAGCAGCTTGTTGGAGAACACTGAAGCTTTCTTT

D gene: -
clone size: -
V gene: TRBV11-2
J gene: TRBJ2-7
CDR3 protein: CASSLGPGSYEQYF
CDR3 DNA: TGTGCCAGCAGCTTAGGTCCCGGGTCCTACGAGCAGTACTTC

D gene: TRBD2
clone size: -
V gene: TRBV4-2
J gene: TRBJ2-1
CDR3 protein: CASSHEAGEGYNEQFF
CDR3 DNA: TGTGCCAGCAGCCATGAAGCGGGAGAAGGTTACAATGAGCAGTTCTTC

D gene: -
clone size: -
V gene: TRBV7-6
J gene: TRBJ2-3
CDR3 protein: CASNEHPGGGSTDTQYF
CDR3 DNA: TGTGCCAGCAACGAACATCCAGGGGGGGGGTCCACAGATACGCAGTATTTT

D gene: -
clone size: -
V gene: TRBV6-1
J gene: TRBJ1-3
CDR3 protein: CASSDTAFSGNTIYF
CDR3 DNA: TGTGCCAGCAGTGATACGGCGTTCTCTGGAAACACCATATATTTT

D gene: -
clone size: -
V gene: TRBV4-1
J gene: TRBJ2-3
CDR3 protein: CASSQVGRGTDTQYF
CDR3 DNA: TGCGCCAGCAGCCAAGTCGGGAGAGGCACAGATACGCAGTATTTT

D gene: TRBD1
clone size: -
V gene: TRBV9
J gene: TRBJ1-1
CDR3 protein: CASSVGDRGYTEAFF
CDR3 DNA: TGTGCCAGCAGCGTAGGGGACAGGGGATACACTGAAGCTTTCTTT